This TCR beta chain comes out of a study of T cell responses to AZD1222 COVID-19 vaccine. With respect to this clone: Its antigen is not identified.

The assay was immunoSEQ multiplex PCR, and TCRdb's table has in-frame clones only and misses some. The table shows under 200,000 clones, with around nine tenths occurring only once. Trimming took off 2 bases at V and 0 bases at J, with 10 bases between the two ends. This CDR3 has 15 residues. The germline CDR1 and CDR2 sequences are SGHTA and FQGTGA. The study, taken as a whole, reports: Most donors were white British and more were female, and clonal diversity was possibly underestimated. Spike-spanning, vaccine-associated CD4 TCRs were dominant at 160-218 and 743-854. The study found Spike-specific TCR breadth and depth rose after two AZD1222 doses. It was only after the peak T cell response that any repertoires were sampled.

The sequence derives from an adult in good health. The input for sequencing was peripheral blood, taken on day 0 of AZD1222 vaccination. This rearrangement joins TRBV7-3 to TRBJ1-1; no firm D call. CDR3 protein: CASSLHGEVNTEAFF. The CDR3 DNA follows: TGTGCCAGCAGCTTACACGGGGAGGTGAACACTGAAGCTTTCTTT.